The next 27 T cell receptor beta chains were all read from a single sample in a study of blood T cell repertoires in COVID-19. Clones were read by immunoSEQ multiplex PCR, and TCRdb kept only the in-frame ones, dropping some. The profile covers a few hundred thousand clones, with 85% appearing a single time and roughly 3.4% taken by the ten largest. Specimen: peripheral blood. The receptor set was obtained from a woman aged 18-30 years with acute or convalescent COVID-19.

This rearrangement joins TRBV25-1 to TRBJ1-1; 9 bases fit TRBD1. This CDR3 has 13 residues. J was trimmed by 11 bases and V by 4 bases; bases with no gene match: 8. Germline CDR1 MGHDK, CDR2 SYGVNS. The CDR3 protein is CASSGGTGLRAFF. Written as DNA, the CDR3 is TGTGCCAGCAGTGGGGGGACAGGGCTTAGGGCTTTCTTT.

The chain carries TRBV7-5 and TRBJ1-2; the D call TRBD1 from the table was never checked on the DNA. TRBV7-5 is flagged as a pseudogene. This CDR3 contains 19 residues. In DNA form, the CDR3 reads TGTGCCAGAAGCCCGTACCCCCGCAGGGACAGACCCATCTGGTATGGCTACACCTTC. Its translation: CARSPYPRRDRPIWYGYTF.

Only one count was recorded for this clone. CDR3 nucleotides: TGTGCCTGGAGCCCCACAGGGGGCAACACTGAAGCTTTCTTT. Translating it yields CAWSPTGGNTEAFF. The chain has TRBV30 and TRBJ1-1; 9 bases agree with TRBD1. Germline trimming cut 3 bases from V and 2 bases from J; bases unmatched to any gene: 4. Germline-derived CDR1 and CDR2 are GTSNPN and SVGIG (reference sequence). This CDR3 has 14 amino acids.

This clone was detected only once. The chain has TRBV20-1 and TRBJ1-5, with a tentative D call TRBD1 (6 bases). CDR1 and CDR2 (germline): DFQATT, SNEGSKA (reference sequence). This CDR3 contains 17 residues. With 3 bases removed from V and 0 bases from J, the gap between germline ends came to 18 bases. CDR3 sequence reads: CSASYLQGGYSNQPQHF. Here the CDR3 DNA reads TGCAGTGCTAGTTATTTACAGGGCGGTTATAGCAATCAGCCCCAGCATTTT.

The chain recombines TRBV24-1 with TRBJ2-7; 7 bases are a match to TRBD1. CDR1 and CDR2 from the germline V gene are KGHDR and SFDVKD. With V trimmed by 4 bases and J by 6 bases, 5 bases remained unmatched. The CDR3 has 13 amino acids. The CDR3 nucleotides read TGTGCCACCAGTGACCACAGGGGTGGCGAGCAGTACTTC. Amino acid sequence: CATSDHRGGEQYF.

J is TRBJ1-6 and V is TRBV3-1 (or the pseudogene TRBV3-2); 7 bases agree with TRBD1. J lost 8 bases, V lost 4 bases, and 17 bases had no gene match. CDR3 length equals 18 residues. Per the germline V gene, CDR1 is LGHDT and CDR2 is YNNKEL (reference sequence). The CDR3 region has the DNA TGTGCCAGCAGCCTAAGACAGGGAATTGCAAAAGGGTATTCACCCCTCCACTTT. Encoded protein: CASSLRQGIAKGYSPLHF.

CDR3 loop: CASSLRGAGQGTDEQFF. In nucleotides, the CDR3 is TGTGCCAGCAGTTTGAGGGGAGCAGGGCAGGGGACCGATGAGCAGTTCTTC. The chain joins TRBV27 to TRBJ2-1; the D gene is possibly TRBD1 (6 bases). Germline V gives CDR1 MNHEY, CDR2 SMNVEV (reference sequence). The CDR3 is made up of 17 amino acids. V lost 3 bases and J lost 8, with 23 bases in between.

This chain links TRBV28 with TRBJ1-4; 10 nucleotides match TRBD1. In germline, CDR1 is MDHEN, CDR2 SYDVKM. J lost 2 bases, V lost 7 bases, and 7 bases had no gene match. This CDR3 has 16 residues. The CDR3 spells CASTRTGGVTNEKLFF. Here the CDR3 DNA reads TGTGCCAGCACCCGGACAGGGGGTGTTACTAATGAAAAACTGTTTTTT.

This clone has just a few counts. The V gene is TRBV20-1, the J gene TRBJ2-1; D is perhaps TRBD2 (6 bases). Germline V gene sequence: CDR1 DFQATT, CDR2 SNEGSKA (reference sequence). The CDR3 is 11 amino acids. V was clipped by 6 bases and J by 9 bases, with 12 bases between them. The CDR3 loop is CSAGPGSEQFF. The CDR3 region has the DNA TGCAGTGCCGGGCCCGGGAGTGAGCAGTTCTTC.

This clone came up once. The J gene is TRBJ2-7, the V gene TRBV7-9; possible D gene TRBD2, 5 bases. V was trimmed by 4 bases and J by 4 bases, leaving 17 bases between them. Germline CDR1 SEHNR, CDR2 FQNEAQ (reference sequence). The length of the CDR3 is 15 residues. The CDR3 loop is CASSSRSGGRYEQYF. The CDR3 DNA sequence: TGTGCCAGCAGCTCTAGGTCAGGCGGGCGATACGAGCAGTACTTC. The full variable domain, rest sourced from reference TRBV7-9 and TRBJ2-7, is DTGVSQNPRHKITKRGQNVTFRCDPISEHNRLYWYRQTLGQGPEFLTYFQNEAQLEKSRLLSDRFSAERPKGSFSTLEIQRTEQGDSAMYLCASSSRSGGRYEQYFGPGTRLTVT.

The table lists this clone with many counts. Different DNA sequences within this sample yield the same CDR3. J is TRBJ1-5 and V is TRBV19; D unresolved. Between the trimmed V and J ends, which lost 4 bases and 3 bases, there was a span of 7 bases. Germline CDR1 and CDR2: LNHDA and SQIVND (reference sequence). CDR3 length: 13 residues. The DNA for the CDR3 is TGTGCCAGTAGTAGCGGTTTCAATCAGCCCCAGCATTTT. This encodes CASSSGFNQPQHF. The full variable domain, completed using reference TRBV19 and TRBJ1-5, is DGGITQSPKYLFRKEGQNVTLSCEQNLNHDAMYWYRQDPGQGLRLIYYSQIVNDFQKGDIAEGYSVSREKKESFPLTVTSAQKNPTAFYLCASSSGFNQPQHFGDGTRLSIL.

The CDR3 sequence is CASSVAGVTDTQYF. The CDR3 DNA sequence: TGTGCCAGCAGCGTAGCGGGGGTCACAGATACGCAGTATTTT. This rearrangement joins TRBV9 to TRBJ2-3; tentatively, D is TRBD2 (6 bases). Germline V CDR1 and CDR2: SGDLS, YYNGEE. There are 14 residues in the CDR3. Between the trimmed V and J ends, which lost 0 bases and 2 bases, there was a span of 7 bases.

The V call is TRBV11-3, the J call TRBJ2-3, with D hard to call. CDR3 length: 15 residues. The germline V gene encodes CDR1 SGHNT and CDR2 YENEEA. Trimming pared 5 bases from V and 0 bases from J, leaving 12 bases between. This chain's CDR3 is CASSLYIVSTDTQYF. The CDR3 DNA reads TGTGCCAGCAGCCTTTATATCGTTAGCACAGATACGCAGTATTTT.

In regard to this clone: The same CDR3 is also encoded by other DNA sequences in this sample. This rearrangement joins TRBV5-1 to TRBJ2-7; D is perhaps TRBD1 (5 bases). The CDR3 consists of 14 residues. Trimming shortened V by 0 bases and J by 4 bases, and 11 bases separated the two germline ends. CDR1 SGHRS and CDR2 YFSETQ come from the germline V gene. The chain's CDR3 is CASSLGQGVYEQYF. CDR3 in DNA: TGCGCCAGCAGCTTGGGGCAGGGTGTTTACGAGCAGTACTTC. The full variable domain, in which reference TRBV5-1 and TRBJ2-7 provide the parts outside the CDR3, is KAGVTQTPRYLIKTRGQQVTLSCSPISGHRSVSWYQQTPGQGLQFLFEYFSETQRNKGNFPGRFSGRQFSNSRSEMNVSTLELGDSALYLCASSLGQGVYEQYFGPGTRLTVT.

The rearrangement uses TRBV2 and TRBJ1-2, with 9 bases matching TRBD1. Germline V CDR1 and CDR2: SNHLY, FYNNEI. The CDR3 spans 14 residues. V shed 5 bases and J 4 bases; nucleotides not matched to a gene: 5. The CDR3 loop reads CASSLGTGLYGYTF. The CDR3 DNA reads TGTGCCAGCAGTCTTGGGACAGGGCTCTATGGCTACACCTTC.

This chain links TRBV6-5 with TRBJ1-1, with 7 nucleotides matching TRBD1. Germline V gene lookup returns CDR1 MNHEY and CDR2 SVGAGI. Losses at the gene ends were 6 bases for V and 0 bases for J; bases not matched to a gene: 4. The CDR3 runs 14 residues. CDR3 nucleotide sequence: TGTGCCAGCAGCCTGGGACAGCTGAACACTGAAGCTTTCTTT. Translating gives CASSLGQLNTEAFF.

The chain carries TRBV28 and TRBJ2-5; 8 bases agree with TRBD1. The germline V gene has CDR1 MDHEN and CDR2 SYDVKM. The trim removed 6 bases at V and 5 bases at J, leaving 17 bases unmatched. The CDR3 consists of 17 residues. In nucleotides, the CDR3 is TGTGCCAGCAGACCATCCGAAAGGGGACAGGAGGGGGAGACCCAGTACTTC. Amino acid sequence: CASRPSERGQEGETQYF.

The table lists this clone with a few counts. The V and J genes are TRBV6-5 and TRBJ1-6; no clear D gene. The CDR3 has 15 amino acids. With 6 bases removed from V and 0 bases from J, the gap between germline ends came to 9 bases. In germline, CDR1 is MNHEY, CDR2 SVGAGI. DNA for the CDR3: TGTGCCAGCAGGTCACCGAGCTCCTATAATTCACCCCTCCACTTT. This codes for CASRSPSSYNSPLHF.

This chain links TRBV20-1 with TRBJ1-5; D not resolved. This CDR3 is 13 amino acids long. Germline assignment: CDR1 DFQATT and CDR2 SNEGSKA (reference sequence). Trimming took off 3 bases at V and 1 base at J, with 7 bases between the two ends. CDR3 coding DNA: TGCAGTGCTAGTTGGGCGAGCAATCAGCCCCAGCATTTT. Amino acid sequence: CSASWASNQPQHF.

The chain joins TRBV30 to TRBJ1-5; D gene uncertain. Germline V gives CDR1 GTSNPN, CDR2 SVGIG (reference sequence). This CDR3 region has 12 residues. Trimming took 2 bases from V and 6 from J, leaving 8 bases between them. CDR3 DNA sequence: TGTGCCTGGAGTACCACGGGTCAGCCCCAGCATTTT. It is translated as CAWSTTGQPQHF.

The DNA of the CDR3 is TGTGCCAGCAGCCCACCCCCAGAGGGGTTGAGCGGGATTTCCTACAATGAGCAGTTCTTC. Its protein is CASSPPPEGLSGISYNEQFF. The chain links TRBV4-2 to TRBJ2-1, with TRBD2 identical over 7 bases. V dropped 4 bases and J dropped 1; count of bases not matched to a gene: 19. The germline V gene encodes CDR1 LGHNA and CDR2 YNFKEQ. The CDR3 is made up of 20 amino acids.

The chain combines TRBV2 with TRBJ2-1; the D gene is possibly TRBD2 (7 bases). The V gene lost 10 bases and the J gene lost 0 bases, with 16 bases spanning the gap. The CDR3 sequence is 15 residues long. The germline V gene has CDR1 SNHLY and CDR2 FYNNEI. CDR3 bases: TGTGCCACAGCAGGGGAGCGGGGCTCCTACAATGAGCAGTTCTTC. It codes for CATAGERGSYNEQFF.

This clone was found a few times. This chain uses TRBV4-2 with TRBJ1-1; a weak D match, TRBD1 (6 bases). V lost 0 bases to trimming and J lost 4 bases, with 9 bases between them. The CDR3 extends over 14 amino acids. Germline V gene lookup returns CDR1 LGHNA and CDR2 YNFKEQ. CDR3 nucleotides: TGTGCCAGCAGCCAAGAGGTAGGGGGCACTGAAGCTTTCTTT. It yields the protein CASSQEVGGTEAFF.

The rearrangement joins TRBV2 to TRBJ2-3; the D gene is possibly TRBD1 (6 bases). Trimming cost V 5 bases and J 2 bases, with 11 bases left between them. In germline, CDR1 is SNHLY, CDR2 FYNNEI. The CDR3 totals 14 residues. The CDR3, as DNA: TGTGCCAGCAGTTGGGACAAGAACACAGATACGCAGTATTTT. It encodes CASSWDKNTDTQYF.

The CDR3 protein is CASSETENTEAFF. DNA for the CDR3: TGCGCCAGCAGTGAGACAGAGAACACTGAAGCTTTCTTT. The chain has TRBV10-2 and TRBJ1-1; D is unresolved. V lost 2 bases, J lost 1 base, and 5 bases lay in between. The CDR3 length is 13 residues. Looked up from germline, CDR1 is WSHSY and CDR2 is SAAADI.

The chain joins TRBV5-1 to TRBJ1-5; TRBD1 is a possible D gene (6 bases). Germline assignment: CDR1 SGHRS and CDR2 YFSETQ. Trimming removed 4 bases at V and 3 bases at J, with 23 bases between. This CDR3 comprises 18 residues. CDR3 DNA: TGCGCCAGCAGCCCCGACCCTATACCGACAGGTCCCAATCAGCCCCAGCATTTT. Its protein is CASSPDPIPTGPNQPQHF.

The rearrangement uses TRBV27 and TRBJ2-1; 8 bases agree with TRBD2. The germline CDR1 and CDR2 sequences are MNHEY and SMNVEV (reference sequence). With V trimmed by 3 bases and J by 4 bases, 17 bases remained unmatched. This CDR3 region has 19 residues. The CDR3 DNA reads as TGTGCCAGCAGTTTTTATTTCTGGGGCGGGAGGCCCCCATACAATGAGCAGTTCTTC. Translation: CASSFYFWGGRPPYNEQFF.